A selection of T cell receptor beta chains follows, all from one sample in a study of cytomegalovirus exposure and HLA in healthy donors. Generated by immunoSEQ multiplex PCR, the TCRdb table keeps only in-frame clones and is missing some. This table holds hundreds of thousands of clones, 70% to 80% found once. The sequencing input was PBMCs. These receptors were collected from a man aged 35 to 55 in good health and CMV-seronegative. Both conserved end residues are part of each CDR3. The D gene is left open where the match is weak. The size of a clone is reported for some rows only, either as once, few or many, or as a class for expanded clones.

clone size	D gene	V gene	J gene	CDR3 DNA	CDR3 protein
.	.	TRBV7-8	TRBJ1-1	TGTGCTAGCCGGGTGGGGAACACTGAAGCTTTCTTT	CASRVGNTEAFF
few	.	TRBV5-4	TRBJ2-7	TGTGCCAGCAGCTTTGAGTTCTACGAGCAGTACTTC	CASSFEFYEQYF
.	.	TRBV28	TRBJ1-2	TGTGCCAGCAGTTCAACAGCCCCGGGAGGCTACACCTTC	CASSSTAPGGYTF
few	TRBD2	TRBV7-2	TRBJ2-1	TGTGCCAGCAGCAACCTAGGGTTACTAGCGGGTGAGCAGTTCTTC	CASSNLGLLAGEQFF
.	TRBD1	TRBV18	TRBJ1-2	TGTGCCACATCCCTATTGACAGGGATTAACTATGGCTACACCTTC	CATSLLTGINYGYTF
once	TRBD1	TRBV10-3	TRBJ1-1	TGTGCCATCAGTATGGGACAGGGTACTGAAGCTTTCTTT	CAISMGQGTEAFF
.	.	TRBV9	TRBJ2-1	TGTGCCAGCAGCGTAGGGCTGACTACTACAAATGAGCAGTTCTTC	CASSVGLTTTNEQFF
once	.	TRBV5-1	TRBJ1-2	TGCGCCAGCCGGGACACAGATAACTATGGCTACACCTTC	CASRDTDNYGYTF
.	.	TRBV28	TRBJ1-2	TGTGCCAGCAGTTTAGAGGGGGAGGGTGGCTACACCTTC	CASSLEGEGGYTF
once	TRBD1	TRBV5-6	TRBJ1-6	TGTGCCAGCAGCCAGAGACAGGGATTTAATTCACCCCTCCACTTT	CASSQRQGFNSPLHF
.	.	TRBV4-3	TRBJ2-7	TGCGCCAGCAGCCAAGATCAACAGCTCTCCTACGAGCAGTACTTC	CASSQDQQLSYEQYF
.	.	TRBV11-3	TRBJ2-3	TGTGCCAGCAGCCCTCGGGAAACAGATACGCAGTATTTT	CASSPRETDTQYF
.	.	TRBV18	TRBJ1-2	TGTGCCAGCTCACCAATCCGGGAGCCGATGTGGGACTATGGCTACACCTTC	CASSPIREPMWDYGYTF
few	TRBD1	TRBV19	TRBJ1-1	TGTGCCAGTAGCGACAGGGTTGGTGAAGCTTTCTTT	CASSDRVGEAFF
.	TRBD2	TRBV4-3	TRBJ2-1	TGCGCCAGCAGCCGCCTAGCGGGGGACAATGAGCAGTTCTTC	CASSRLAGDNEQFF
.	.	TRBV7-5	TRBJ2-7	TGTGCCAGAAGCTTAGGGAGTGGGCAGTACTTC	CARSLGSGQYF
.	.	TRBV18	TRBJ2-6	TGTGCCAGCTCACTAGCGGACGCTGGGGCCAACGTCCTGACTTTC	CASSLADAGANVLTF
.	TRBD1	TRBV4-1	TRBJ1-2	TGCGCCAGCAGCCAAGGGGACAGGGACTATGGCTACACCTTC	CASSQGDRDYGYTF
.	TRBD1	TRBV2	TRBJ2-7	TGTGCCAGCAGTACAGGGGGAGACTACGAGCAGTACTTC	CASSTGGDYEQYF
.	TRBD2	TRBV6-1	TRBJ2-5	TGTGCCAGCAGTGAAACTAGCGGGAGAGAGACCCAGTACTTC	CASSETSGRETQYF
.	TRBD1	TRBV6-4	TRBJ2-7	TGTGCCAGCAGTGTAGACAGGGGTTTCTACGAGCAGTACTTC	CASSVDRGFYEQYF
few	.	TRBV7-9	TRBJ2-7	TGTGCCAGCAGTACAACCGAAGGGAGCTCCTACGAGCAGTACTTC	CASSTTEGSSYEQYF
once	TRBD2	TRBV13	TRBJ2-7	TGTGCCAGCAGCTTAGCAGCGGGAGGTGAGTACGAGCAGTACTTC	CASSLAAGGEYEQYF
once	.	TRBV6-5	TRBJ1-3	TGTGCCAGCAGCCGACAGTCCTCTGGAAACACCATATATTTT	CASSRQSSGNTIYF
.	TRBD2	TRBV7-2	TRBJ2-2	TGTGCCAGCACGGGGGGGCTAGCGGGGGTCACCGGGGAGCTGTTTTTT	CASTGGLAGVTGELFF
.	TRBD2	TRBV19	TRBJ2-1	TGTGCCAGTAGTATTATTCTAGCGGACAATGAGCAGTTCTTC	CASSIILADNEQFF
.	TRBD1	TRBV18	TRBJ1-5	TGTGCCAGCTCACCGGGACAGGGTAATCAGCCCCAGCATTTT	CASSPGQGNQPQHF
.	.	TRBV9	TRBJ1-1	TGTGCCAGCAGCGTAGCCCCCATGGCAGGTGAAGCTTTCTTT	CASSVAPMAGEAFF
.	.	TRBV6-5	TRBJ1-3	TGTGCCAGCAAAGCAGGCTTTACTGGAAACACCATATATTTT	CASKAGFTGNTIYF
.	TRBD1	TRBV19	TRBJ2-7	TGTGCCAGTAGTATCTCCGGGACAGCTTCCTACGAGCAGTACTTC	CASSISGTASYEQYF
.	TRBD1	TRBV7-2	TRBJ1-1	TGTGCCAGCAGCCTACAGGGGGCCTTGGGCACTGAAGCTTTCTTT	CASSLQGALGTEAFF
once	.	TRBV4-2	TRBJ2-7	TGTGCCAGCAGCCCGCTAGCAACGGGAGTTACAAATAACGAGCAGTACTTC	CASSPLATGVTNNEQYF
few	TRBD1	TRBV5-6	TRBJ1-4	TGTGCCAGCAGCTTTGGCGGACAGGGGCGTGAAAAACTGTTTTTT	CASSFGGQGREKLFF
.	.	TRBV25-1	TRBJ2-7	TGTGCCAGCAAGAATGCGGGGTACGAGCAGTACTTC	CASKNAGYEQYF
.	TRBD1	TRBV2	TRBJ1-5	TGTGCCAGCAGGGGGGACAGGGGACAGCCCCAGCATTTT	CASRGDRGQPQHF
once	.	TRBV5-4	TRBJ1-2	TGTGCCAGCAGCTTGCCCAGCACGGGGGACTACACCTTC	CASSLPSTGDYTF
.	.	TRBV5-1	TRBJ1-1	TGCGCCAGCAGCTCCCGCACTGAAGCTTTCTTT	CASSSRTEAFF
.	TRBD2	TRBV30	TRBJ2-1	TGTGCCTGGAGTGAGGGAGGGCGGTACAGCTCCTACAATGAGCAGTTCTTC	CAWSEGGRYSSYNEQFF
.	TRBD1	TRBV28	TRBJ1-1	TGTGCCAGCAGTTATCAGGGGGACAGGGATACTTTCTTT	CASSYQGDRDTFF
.	TRBD2	TRBV28	TRBJ2-1	TGTGCCAGCAGTTTGACCGGGACTAGCAAACACAATGAGCAGTTCTTC	CASSLTGTSKHNEQFF
few	.	TRBV7-9	TRBJ2-4	TGTGCCAGCAGCTTAGGGGCAGGGTACCAGTACTTC	CASSLGAGYQYF
.	TRBD2	TRBV7-8	TRBJ2-2	TGTGCCAGCAGCACCGGACTAGCGGGAGCGGTCGGGGAGCTGTTTTTT	CASSTGLAGAVGELFF
.	.	TRBV4-1	TRBJ2-1	TGCGCCAGCACCCAAGCGACCGGAGGTGGAGAGCAGTTCTTC	CASTQATGGGEQFF
once	TRBD1	TRBV28	TRBJ1-2	TGTGCCAGCAGAAGGACAGGGGGAAGTGGCTACACCTTC	CASRRTGGSGYTF
once	.	TRBV29-1	TRBJ1-1	TGCAGCGTCACAGGGGAAGCTTTCTTT	CSVTGEAFF
.	TRBD1	TRBV28	TRBJ2-3	TGTGCCAGCAGTTTGAACAGGGGGCGCACAGATACGCAGTATTTT	CASSLNRGRTDTQYF
.	.	TRBV19	TRBJ2-1	TGTGCCAGTTCGGGGGTTAGTGAGCAGTTCTTC	CASSGVSEQFF
.	TRBD1	TRBV7-7	TRBJ2-1	TGTGCCAGCAGCCCTCAGACAGGGAGTGAGCAGTTCTTC	CASSPQTGSEQFF
.	.	TRBV4-2	TRBJ2-5	TGTGCCAGCAGCCGTGCGGTCCGGAGCTTTGAAGAGACCCAGTACTTC	CASSRAVRSFEETQYF
once	.	TRBV10-3	TRBJ2-5	TGTGCCATCAGGAGGACAGAACTTCAAGAGACCCAGTACTTC	CAIRRTELQETQYF
.	TRBD1	TRBV7-2	TRBJ2-5	TGTGCCAGCAGCCGGACAGGGATCCAAGAGACCCAGTACTTC	CASSRTGIQETQYF
.	.	TRBV2	TRBJ1-3	TGTGCCAGCAGACAGGGTACTGGAAACACCATATATTTT	CASRQGTGNTIYF
.	.	TRBV13	TRBJ2-6	TGTGCCAGCAGAAGACCACTAACGCCTGGGGCCAACGTCCTGACTTTC	CASRRPLTPGANVLTF
.	.	TRBV7-2	TRBJ1-6	TGTGCCAGCAGCTTAGCCTCTATAGCGCGGGGATCCCTCCACTTT	CASSLASIARGSLHF
.	TRBD1	TRBV5-4	TRBJ1-4	TGTGCCAGCAGCAGGGGGACAGGCGCTAATGAAAAACTGTTTTTT	CASSRGTGANEKLFF
few	TRBD2	TRBV7-2	TRBJ2-3	TGTGCCAGCAGCACTACATCTAGCGGGAGGGCCTTATTTACAGATACGCAGTATTTT	CASSTTSSGRALFTDTQYF
once	.	TRBV5-4	TRBJ1-6	TGTGCCACCGCGGGGGGCGACGGTGCGAATTCACCCCTCCACTTT	CATAGGDGANSPLHF
.	.	TRBV6-1	TRBJ1-1	TGTGCCAGCAGTGAACCAGGGGAGATCACTGAAGCTTTCTTT	CASSEPGEITEAFF
once	.	TRBV11-2	TRBJ1-4	TGTGCCAGCAGCCCCACGAACGGGATTGAAAAACTGTTTTTT	CASSPTNGIEKLFF